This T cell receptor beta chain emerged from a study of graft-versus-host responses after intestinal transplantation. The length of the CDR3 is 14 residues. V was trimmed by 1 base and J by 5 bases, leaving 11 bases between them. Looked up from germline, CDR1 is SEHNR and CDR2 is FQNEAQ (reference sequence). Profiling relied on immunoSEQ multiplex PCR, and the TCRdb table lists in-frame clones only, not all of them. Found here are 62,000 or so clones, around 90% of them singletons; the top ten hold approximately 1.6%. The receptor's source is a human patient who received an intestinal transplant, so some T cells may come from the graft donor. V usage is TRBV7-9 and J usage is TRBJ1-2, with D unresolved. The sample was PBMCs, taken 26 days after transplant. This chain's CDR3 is CASSLDSQGYGYTF. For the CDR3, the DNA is TGTGCCAGCAGCTTAGACAGCCAAGGATATGGCTACACCTTC.